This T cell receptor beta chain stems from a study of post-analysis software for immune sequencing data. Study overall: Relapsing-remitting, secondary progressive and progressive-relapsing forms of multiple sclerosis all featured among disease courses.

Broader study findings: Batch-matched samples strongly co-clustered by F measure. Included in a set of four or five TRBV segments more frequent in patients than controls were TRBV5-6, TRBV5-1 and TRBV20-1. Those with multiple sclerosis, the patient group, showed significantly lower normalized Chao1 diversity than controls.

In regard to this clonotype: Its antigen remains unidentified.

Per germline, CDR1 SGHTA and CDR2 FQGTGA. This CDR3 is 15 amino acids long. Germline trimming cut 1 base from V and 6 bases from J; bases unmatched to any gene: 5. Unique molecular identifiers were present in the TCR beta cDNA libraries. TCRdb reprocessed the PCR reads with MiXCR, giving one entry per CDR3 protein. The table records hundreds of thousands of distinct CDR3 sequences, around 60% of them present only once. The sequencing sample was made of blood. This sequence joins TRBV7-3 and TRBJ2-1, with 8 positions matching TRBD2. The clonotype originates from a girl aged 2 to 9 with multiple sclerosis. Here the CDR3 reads CASSLIRAGANEQFF. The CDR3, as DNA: TGTGCCAGCAGCTTAATTCGAGCGGGAGCCAATGAGCAGTTCTTC.